This T cell receptor (beta chain) appears in the sequencing data of a study of T-cell reconstitution after alpha-beta-depleted transplantation in children. In this sample, this clonotype turned up many times. This CDR3 has 13 residues. V lost 1 base, J lost 8 bases, and 14 bases lay in between. CDR1 is SQVTM, CDR2 ANQGSEA, per germline. The TCRbeta library was prepared with unique molecular identifiers. TCRdb itself ran the PCR reads through MiXCR, one entry per CDR3 protein. Among some 530,000 distinct CDR3 sequences listed, approximately 12% were seen once. This clonotype was obtained from a human donor who donated a stem cell graft to a child with combined immunodeficiency. The V call is TRBV29-1, the J call TRBJ1-1; D not certain. Material: PBMCs from the stem cell graft donor, obtained from the stem cell graft. The CDR3 here is CSVEARGNLEAFF. The CDR3 nucleotides are TGCAGCGTTGAAGCTCGAGGTAATTTAGAAGCTTTCTTT.